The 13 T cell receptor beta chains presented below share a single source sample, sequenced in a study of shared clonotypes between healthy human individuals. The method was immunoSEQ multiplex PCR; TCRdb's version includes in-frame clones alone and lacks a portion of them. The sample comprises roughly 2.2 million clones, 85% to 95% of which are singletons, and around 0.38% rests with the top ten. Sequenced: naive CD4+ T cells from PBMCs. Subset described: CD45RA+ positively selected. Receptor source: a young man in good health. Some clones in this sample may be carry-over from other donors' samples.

Written as DNA, the CDR3 is TGTGCCAGCAGCCCCTATAGGGGGGCCGGGGAGCTGTTTTTT. This codes for CASSPYRGAGELFF. The V call is TRBV7-2, the J call TRBJ2-2; the D call may be TRBD1 or TRBD2 (6 bases each). The CDR3 is made up of 14 amino acids. CDR1 and CDR2 (germline): SGHTA, FQGNSA. V was pared by 5 bases and J by 6 bases, with 13 bases between.

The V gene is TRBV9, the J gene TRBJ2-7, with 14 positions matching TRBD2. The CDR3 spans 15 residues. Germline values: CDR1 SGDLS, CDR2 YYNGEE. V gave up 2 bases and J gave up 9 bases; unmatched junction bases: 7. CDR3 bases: TGTGCCAGCAGCGTTAAGGGACTAGCGGGAGATTGGCAGTACTTC. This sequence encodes CASSVKGLAGDWQYF.

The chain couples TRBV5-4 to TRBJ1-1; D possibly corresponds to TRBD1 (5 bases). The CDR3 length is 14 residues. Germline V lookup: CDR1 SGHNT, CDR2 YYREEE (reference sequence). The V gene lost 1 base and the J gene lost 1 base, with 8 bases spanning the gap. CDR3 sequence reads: CASSLMTANTEAFF. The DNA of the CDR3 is TGTGCCAGCAGCTTGATGACAGCGAACACTGAAGCTTTCTTT.

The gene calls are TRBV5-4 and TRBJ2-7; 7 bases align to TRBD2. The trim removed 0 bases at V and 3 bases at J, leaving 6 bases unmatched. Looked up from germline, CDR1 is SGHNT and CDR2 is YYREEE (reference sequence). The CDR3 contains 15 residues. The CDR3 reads CASSLASGAHYEQYF. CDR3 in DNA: TGTGCCAGCAGCTTGGCCAGCGGGGCGCACTACGAGCAGTACTTC.

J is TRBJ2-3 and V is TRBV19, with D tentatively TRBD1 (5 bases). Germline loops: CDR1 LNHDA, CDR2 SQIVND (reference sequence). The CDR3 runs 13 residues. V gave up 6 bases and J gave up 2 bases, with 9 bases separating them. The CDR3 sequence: CASRGEPTDTQYF. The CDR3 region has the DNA TGTGCCAGTAGAGGGGAACCCACAGATACGCAGTATTTT.

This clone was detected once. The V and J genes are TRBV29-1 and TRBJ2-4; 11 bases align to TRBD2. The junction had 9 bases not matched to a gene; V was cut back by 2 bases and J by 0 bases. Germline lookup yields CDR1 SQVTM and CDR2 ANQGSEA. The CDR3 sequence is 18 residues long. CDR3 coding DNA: TGCAGCGTTGAAAGGCTCTATAGCGGGAGGGAAGCCAAAAACATTCAGTACTTC. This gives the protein CSVERLYSGREAKNIQYF. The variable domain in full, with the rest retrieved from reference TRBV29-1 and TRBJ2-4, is SAVISQKPSRDICQRGTSLTIQCQVDSQVTMMFWYRQQPGQSLTLIATANQGSEATYESGFVIDKFPISRPNLTFSTLTVSNMSPEDSSIYLCSVERLYSGREAKNIQYFGAGTRLSVL.

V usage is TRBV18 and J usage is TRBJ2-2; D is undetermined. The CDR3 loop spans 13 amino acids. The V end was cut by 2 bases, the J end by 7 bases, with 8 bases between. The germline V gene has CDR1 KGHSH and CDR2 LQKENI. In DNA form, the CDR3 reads TGTGCCAGCTCACCAACTTTGGACGGGGAGCTGTTTTTT. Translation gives CASSPTLDGELFF.

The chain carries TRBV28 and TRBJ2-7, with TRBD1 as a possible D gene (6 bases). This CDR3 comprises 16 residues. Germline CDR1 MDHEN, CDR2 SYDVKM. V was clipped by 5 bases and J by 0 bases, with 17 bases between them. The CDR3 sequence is CASSPQWDILSYEQYF. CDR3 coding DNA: TGTGCCAGCAGTCCCCAATGGGACATCCTCTCCTACGAGCAGTACTTC.

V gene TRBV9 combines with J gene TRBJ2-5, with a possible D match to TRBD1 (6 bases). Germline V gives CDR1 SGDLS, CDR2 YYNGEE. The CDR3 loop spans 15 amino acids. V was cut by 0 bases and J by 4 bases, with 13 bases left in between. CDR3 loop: CASSVAPRGRETQYF. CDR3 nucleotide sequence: TGTGCCAGCAGCGTAGCTCCCAGGGGAAGAGAGACCCAGTACTTC.

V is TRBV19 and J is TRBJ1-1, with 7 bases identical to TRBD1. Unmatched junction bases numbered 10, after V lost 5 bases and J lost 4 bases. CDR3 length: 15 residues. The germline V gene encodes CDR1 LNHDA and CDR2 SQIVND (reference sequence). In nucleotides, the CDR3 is TGTGCCAGTAGTGAGCGGACAGGTGCACGCACTGAAGCTTTCTTT. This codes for CASSERTGARTEAFF.

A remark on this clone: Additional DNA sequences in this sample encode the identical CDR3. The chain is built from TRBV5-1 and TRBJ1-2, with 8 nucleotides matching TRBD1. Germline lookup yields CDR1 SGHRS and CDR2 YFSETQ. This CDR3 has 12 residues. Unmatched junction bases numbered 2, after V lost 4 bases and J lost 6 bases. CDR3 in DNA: TGCGCCAGCAGCCTGGGACAGGATGGCTACACCTTC. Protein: CASSLGQDGYTF.

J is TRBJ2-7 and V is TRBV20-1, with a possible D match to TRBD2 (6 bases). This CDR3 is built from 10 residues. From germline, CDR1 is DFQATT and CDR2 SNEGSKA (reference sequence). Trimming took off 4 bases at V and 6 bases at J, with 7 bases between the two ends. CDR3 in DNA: TGCAGTGCTACTAGCGTCGAGCAGTACTTC. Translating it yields CSATSVEQYF.

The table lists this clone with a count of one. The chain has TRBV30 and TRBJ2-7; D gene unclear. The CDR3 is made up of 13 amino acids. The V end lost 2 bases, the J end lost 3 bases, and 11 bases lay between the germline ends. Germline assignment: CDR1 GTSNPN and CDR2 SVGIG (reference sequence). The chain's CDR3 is CAWSRQHRYEQYF. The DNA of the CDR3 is TGTGCCTGGAGTCGCCAGCACCGCTACGAGCAGTACTTC.